This TCR beta chain was sequenced during a study of identical twins. Study conclusions and caveats: Within cord blood, abundant beta clonotypes carried fewer insertions, but memory repertoires showed no such trend.

Trimming pared 5 bases from V and 0 bases from J, leaving 8 bases between. Germline V gives CDR1 SGHRS, CDR2 YFSETQ. The CDR3 is 14 residues long. On this clonotype: The antigen remains unidentified.

Via MiXCR, TCRdb re-called the 5' RACE reads, giving one row per CDR3 protein. Seen here are about 530,000 distinct CDR3 sequences, approximately 20% observed once, and the top ten hold 0.45% to 0.5%. This same sample was also part of a study on yellow fever vaccine responses in identical twins.

The receptor comes from a woman under 30 in good health. The chain links TRBV5-1 to TRBJ2-2; D could derive from TRBD1 or TRBD2 (5 bases each). Input material: CD4+ T cells sorted from blood. CDR3 sequence reads: CASRQGPNTGELFF. The CDR3 DNA sequence: TGCGCCAGCAGGCAGGGACCGAACACCGGGGAGCTGTTTTTT.